The 26 T cell receptor beta chains reported below all come from one sample, sequenced in a study of blood T cell repertoires in COVID-19. TCRdb keeps only in-frame clones here, not all; method: immunoSEQ multiplex PCR. The sample has tens of thousands of clones; about 89% are singletons. Sequencing was done on a sample of peripheral blood. The receptors come from a woman between 65 and 79 years old with acute or convalescent COVID-19.

The chain carries TRBV12-3 or TRBV12-4 and TRBJ1-2; 7 bases are a match to TRBD1. There are 13 residues in the CDR3. V was clipped by 9 bases and J by 4 bases; unmatched bases: 8. Here the CDR3 reads CASTGAQTYGYTF. The DNA of the CDR3 is TGTGCCAGTACAGGGGCCCAAACCTATGGCTACACCTTC.

The chain links TRBV5-1 to TRBJ2-1; weak D call: TRBD2 (5 bases). The ends were cut back, 1 base at V and 6 bases at J, with 11 bases in the middle. The CDR3 totals 14 residues. Germline loops: CDR1 SGHRS, CDR2 YFSETQ. This chain's CDR3 is CASSLYERPNEQFF. The CDR3 DNA follows: TGCGCCAGCAGCTTGTATGAGCGGCCCAATGAGCAGTTCTTC.

The gene calls are TRBV6-5 and TRBJ2-7; tentatively, D is TRBD1 (6 bases). Germline CDR1 reads MNHEY; CDR2 reads SVGAGI. The CDR3 loop spans 13 amino acids. Trimming left V 6 bases short and J 1 base short, with 10 bases between. CDR3 in DNA: TGTGCCAGCAGGGTTGGACAGTCCTACGAGCAGTACGTC. Translated, it gives CASRVGQSYEQYV.

A few counts support this clone. This CDR3 is also generated by other DNA sequences in the sample. CDR3 region: CASSRGNTEAFF. The CDR3 region has the DNA TGTGCCAGCAGCAGGGGGAACACTGAAGCTTTCTTT. V and J are TRBV6-5 and TRBJ1-1; D is possibly TRBD1 (6 bases). This CDR3 is built from 12 residues. Per germline, CDR1 MNHEY and CDR2 SVGAGI. V lost 6 bases to trimming and J lost 1 base, with 6 bases between them.

The rearrangement joins TRBV29-1 to TRBJ1-6; tentatively, D is TRBD1 (6 bases). The CDR3 extends over 15 amino acids. Per the germline V gene, CDR1 is SQVTM and CDR2 is ANQGSEA. V lost 7 bases, J lost 0 bases, and 13 bases lay in between. CDR3 sequence (DNA): TGCAGCGCGAGAGGGGGAAGCTCCTATAATTCACCCCTCCACTTT. Translating gives CSARGGSSYNSPLHF.

CDR3: CASRGGRTPGELFF. CDR3 coding DNA: TGTGCCAGCAGAGGCGGGAGAACCCCCGGGGAGCTGTTTTTT. The J gene is TRBJ2-2, the V gene TRBV2; TRBD2 matches 7 bases. The CDR3 is 14 amino acids. Germline V CDR1 and CDR2: SNHLY, FYNNEI. Unmatched junction bases numbered 7, after V lost 6 bases and J lost 6 bases.

Here the CDR3 reads CASSLDNYEQYF. The CDR3 nucleotides read TGTGCCAGCAGCTTGGACAATTACGAGCAGTACTTC. The rearrangement joins TRBV5-4 to TRBJ2-7; D gene unclear. The germline gives CDR1 SGHNT, CDR2 YYREEE (reference sequence). This CDR3 has 12 residues. Between the trimmed V and J ends, which lost 0 bases and 4 bases, there was a span of 5 bases.

The V gene is TRBV19, the J gene TRBJ1-1; D not certain. The CDR3 sequence is 13 residues long. Trimming pared 6 bases from V and 0 bases from J, leaving 8 bases between. Germline CDR1 reads LNHDA; CDR2 reads SQIVND (reference sequence). CDR3 amino acids: CASRLYMNTEAFF. CDR3 bases: TGTGCCAGTAGATTGTACATGAACACTGAAGCTTTCTTT.

The DNA of the CDR3 is TGCAGCGTTGCCAGGGGGAGCAATCAGCCCCAGCATTTT. Amino acid sequence: CSVARGSNQPQHF. This rearrangement joins TRBV29-1 to TRBJ1-5, with 7 positions matching TRBD1. In germline, CDR1 is SQVTM, CDR2 ANQGSEA. The ends lost 4 bases at V and 1 base at J; junction bases unmatched: 1. The CDR3 is 13 residues long. The complete variable domain, with remaining parts taken from reference TRBV29-1 and TRBJ1-5, reads SAVISQKPSRDICQRGTSLTIQCQVDSQVTMMFWYRQQPGQSLTLIATANQGSEATYESGFVIDKFPISRPNLTFSTLTVSNMSPEDSSIYLCSVARGSNQPQHFGDGTRLSIL.

V and J are TRBV7-9 and TRBJ1-4; 8 positions agree with TRBD1. Trimming took 3 bases from V and 2 from J; bases not matched to a gene: 14. This CDR3 spans 19 amino acids. The germline gives CDR1 SEHNR, CDR2 FQNEAQ (reference sequence). The CDR3 here is CASSFGGQGRASTNEKLFF. CDR3 sequence (DNA): TGTGCCAGCAGCTTCGGAGGACAGGGAAGGGCGAGCACTAATGAAAAACTGTTTTTT.

A few counts support this clone. V usage is TRBV28 and J usage is TRBJ1-5; tentatively, D is TRBD1 (5 bases). CDR1 and CDR2 (germline): MDHEN, SYDVKM. Trimming removed 5 bases at V and 6 bases at J, with 17 bases between. CDR3 length: 15 residues. CDR3 coding DNA: TGTGCCAGCAGTCCACCTCGGGGGTCCTCTCAGCCCCAGCATTTT. Protein: CASSPPRGSSQPQHF. Drawing the rest from reference TRBV28 and TRBJ1-5, the complete variable domain is DVKVTQSSRYLVKRTGEKVFLECVQDMDHENMFWYRQDPGLGLRLIYFSYDVKMKEKGDIPEGYSVSREKKERFSLILESASTNQTSMYLCASSPPRGSSQPQHFGDGTRLSIL.

V usage is TRBV10-1 and J usage is TRBJ1-5; TRBD1 is a possible D gene (5 bases). Trimming cost V 6 bases and J 4 bases, with 22 bases left between them. CDR1 is WNHNN and CDR2 is SYGVQD in the germline V gene (reference sequence). This CDR3 is built from 17 residues. This chain's CDR3 is CASRPGTEGIANQPQHF. As DNA, the CDR3 is TGCGCCAGCAGACCTGGGACTGAGGGGATAGCAAATCAGCCCCAGCATTTT.

This chain connects TRBV11-3 to TRBJ2-2, with D maybe TRBD1 (6 bases). CDR3 length equals 14 residues. V lost 10 bases and J lost 4, with 16 bases in between. The germline V gene encodes CDR1 SGHNT and CDR2 YENEEA. The CDR3 sequence: CAIPRGISTGELFF. The CDR3 DNA sequence: TGTGCCATCCCTAGGGGGATTAGCACCGGGGAGCTGTTTTTT.

This rearrangement joins TRBV19 to TRBJ1-3, with D tentatively TRBD1 (5 bases). The germline V and J ends were trimmed by 6 bases and 2 bases, with 11 bases remaining between them. Germline values: CDR1 LNHDA, CDR2 SQIVND (reference sequence). CDR3 length: 14 residues. CDR3 DNA sequence: TGTGCCAGTAGGAGCAGGGTCGCTGGAAACACCATATATTTT. This gives the protein CASRSRVAGNTIYF.

The chain combines TRBV28 with TRBJ1-3; perhaps TRBD1 as D (6 bases). The CDR3 loop spans 15 amino acids. Looked up from germline, CDR1 is MDHEN and CDR2 is SYDVKM. Trimming removed 4 bases from V and 0 bases from J, with 10 bases in between. CDR3 sequence reads: CASSWTVISGNTIYF. For the CDR3, the DNA is TGTGCCAGCAGTTGGACAGTAATCTCTGGAAACACCATATATTTT.

V is TRBV27 and J is TRBJ2-5; 8 nucleotides align to TRBD1. Germline V gene sequence: CDR1 MNHEY, CDR2 SMNVEV (reference sequence). The V gene end was trimmed by 5 bases and the J gene end by 6 bases; junction bases not matched to a gene: 8. This CDR3 is 14 amino acids long. The chain's CDR3 is CASSRNDRGQTQYF. The CDR3 region has the DNA TGTGCCAGCAGTCGCAATGACAGGGGACAGACCCAGTACTTC.

V usage is TRBV4-1 and J usage is TRBJ1-4; perhaps TRBD1 as D (5 bases). Germline V lookup: CDR1 MGHRA, CDR2 YSYEKL. CDR3 length: 16 residues. Trimming left V 0 bases short and J 4 bases short, with 12 bases between. As DNA, the CDR3 is TGCGCCAGCAGCCAAGAATCCCCGGGACTTAATGAAAAACTGTTTTTT. Its protein product is CASSQESPGLNEKLFF.

The genes are TRBV3-1 (or the pseudogene TRBV3-2) and TRBJ2-1, with 12 bases identical to TRBD2. The CDR3 sequence is 17 residues long. The germline gives CDR1 LGHDT, CDR2 YNNKEL (reference sequence). V was clipped by 2 bases and J by 6 bases; unmatched bases: 8. DNA of the CDR3: TGTGCCAGCAGCCAATGGGCTAGCGGGGGGGCTGGCAATGAGCAGTTCTTC. Translating gives CASSQWASGGAGNEQFF.

This clone was seen just once. V is TRBV24-1 and J is TRBJ2-5, with 9 bases fitting TRBD1. J was trimmed by 5 bases and V by 7 bases; bases with no gene match: 10. The CDR3 sequence is 15 residues long. Germline V gene lookup returns CDR1 KGHDR and CDR2 SFDVKD. The CDR3, as DNA: TGTGCCACCAGCCTGTCGACAGGGGGGATGGAGACCCAGTACTTC. This encodes CATSLSTGGMETQYF.

The chain is built from TRBV6-1 and TRBJ2-7, with 9 bases that match TRBD1. The length of the CDR3 is 15 residues. CDR1 and CDR2 (germline): MNHNS, SASEGT. V shed 2 bases, J shed 0 bases, and the junction held 2 bases outside the gene matches. CDR3 residues: CASSESGQGSYEQYF. The CDR3 DNA is TGTGCCAGCAGTGAATCGGGACAGGGCTCCTACGAGCAGTACTTC.

This clone appeared a single time. The chain recombines TRBV4-1 with TRBJ1-3, with TRBD1 matching 7 bases. Germline CDR1 reads MGHRA; CDR2 reads YSYEKL. The CDR3 extends over 16 amino acids. Unmatched junction bases numbered 2, after V lost 0 bases and J lost 0 bases. The CDR3 DNA reads TGCGCCAGCAGCCAAGACCAGGGGGTCTCTGGAAACACCATATATTTT. It specifies CASSQDQGVSGNTIYF.

V gene TRBV7-9 combines with J gene TRBJ1-4, with a possible D match to TRBD1 (6 bases). CDR1 is SEHNR, CDR2 FQNEAQ, per germline (reference sequence). V gave up 5 bases and J gave up 8 bases, with 18 bases separating them. This CDR3 spans 15 amino acids. DNA for the CDR3: TGTGCCAGCAGCCCCCCGGGAGGGGGAACCGAAAAACTGTTTTTT. Translated, it gives CASSPPGGGTEKLFF.

The CDR3 protein is CASRGWTGGYNEQFF. The CDR3 coding sequence is TGTGCCAGTAGAGGTTGGACAGGGGGTTACAATGAGCAGTTCTTC. The rearrangement joins TRBV19 to TRBJ2-1, with TRBD1 matching over 10 bases. V shed 6 bases, J shed 4 bases, and the junction held 6 bases outside the gene matches. CDR1 LNHDA and CDR2 SQIVND come from the germline V gene (reference sequence). This CDR3 spans 15 amino acids. Full variable domain (remainder filled in from reference TRBV19 and TRBJ2-1): DGGITQSPKYLFRKEGQNVTLSCEQNLNHDAMYWYRQDPGQGLRLIYYSQIVNDFQKGDIAEGYSVSREKKESFPLTVTSAQKNPTAFYLCASRGWTGGYNEQFFGPGTRLTVL.

The gene calls are TRBV5-1 and TRBJ2-1; 11 bases match TRBD2. The V gene's germline CDR1 is SGHRS and CDR2 YFSETQ. This CDR3 region has 16 residues. The J segment lost 11 bases and the V segment lost 0 bases, leaving 10 bases of the junction unmatched. CDR3 in DNA: TGCGCCAGCAGCTTGGACGGGGGACTAGCGGCGACCAAGCAGTTCTTC. Translation: CASSLDGGLAATKQFF.

The chain has TRBV28 and TRBJ1-5, with 11 bases lining up with TRBD1. Germline V gene data show CDR1 as MDHEN and CDR2 as SYDVKM. Unmatched junction bases numbered 9, after V lost 5 bases and J lost 6 bases. This CDR3 has 16 residues. This CDR3 reads CASSPGTGTGGQPQHF. In DNA form, the CDR3 reads TGTGCCAGCAGTCCAGGGACCGGGACAGGGGGTCAGCCCCAGCATTTT.

This chain joins TRBV4-1 and TRBJ1-4; D is uncertain. The CDR3 has 15 amino acids. V was trimmed by 0 bases and J by 4 bases, leaving 9 bases between them. CDR1 is MGHRA and CDR2 is YSYEKL in the germline V gene. The CDR3 here is CASSQDFTSNEKLFF. The CDR3 bases are TGCGCCAGCAGCCAAGATTTTACGAGTAATGAAAAACTGTTTTTT.